Ten or more counts support the clone carrying this T cell receptor (beta chain). Its specificity is not known. The entry originates in a study of Graves' ophthalmopathy and Graves' hyperthyroidism. As for the study in general: There was a collection of peripheral blood at initial diagnosis, before any treatment. Study-wide points: In blood, most expanded thyroid clonotypes above 0.001 frequency were also detected.

Presentation of ophthalmopathy in the donors involved moderate-to-severe activity, CAS ≥3, NOSPECS ≥4 and a duration under 3 months. Germline CDR1 and CDR2: MDHEN and SYDVKM. This CDR3 is built from 18 residues. V was shortened by 5 bases and J by 0 bases, with 20 bases between the two germline ends. Amplifying from RNA transcripts, the study obtained TCR beta CDR3 regions. After a first-round RT-PCR with HTBI primers, a second-round multiplex PCR was run. TCRdb used MiXCR to reprocess the multiplex PCR reads, holding one entry per CDR3 protein. The top ten clones hold over 7.5% of a sample with about half a million distinct CDR3 sequences, approximately 15% of them seen once.

This sequence was found in a woman in her twenties or thirties with Graves' ophthalmopathy. The chain is built from TRBV28 and TRBJ1-5, with a tentative D call TRBD1 (5 bases). Sequenced material: blood. CDR3 amino acids: CASSQWAPGTVSNQPQHF. The CDR3, as DNA: TGTGCCAGCAGTCAATGGGCCCCCGGGACTGTTAGCAATCAGCCCCAGCATTTT.